The 31 T cell receptor beta chains below come from one sample, sequenced in a study of OX40 agonist ivuxolimab in advanced cancers. Only in-frame clones appear in the TCRdb table, and some are missing; sequencing was by immunoSEQ multiplex PCR. The top ten clones hold roughly 17% of a sample with 78,000 or so clones, about 85% of them seen once. Specimen: CD4+ or CD8+ T cells sorted from blood, collected in a trial of the OX40 agonist ivuxolimab. The receptors originated from an adult with an advanced solid tumor such as melanoma, head and neck, liver or kidney cancer.

The chain uses TRBV10-2 and TRBJ1-1; TRBD1 might be the D (5 bases). Trimming removed 4 bases from V and 5 bases from J, with 17 bases in between. This CDR3 has 15 residues. Germline CDR1 and CDR2: WSHSY and SAAADI. The CDR3, as DNA: TGCGCCAGCAGTGCGACGCGGCAGGGAGGGACTGAAGCTTTCTTT. Protein product: CASSATRQGGTEAFF.

The genes are TRBV4-2 and TRBJ1-2; 7 nucleotides match TRBD1. The CDR3 is 13 amino acids. J lost 4 bases, V lost 7 bases, and 6 bases had no gene match. Germline lookup yields CDR1 LGHNA and CDR2 YNFKEQ. CDR3 in DNA: TGTGCCAGCACCTCGGGACAGCTCTATGGCTACACCTTC. Protein sequence: CASTSGQLYGYTF.

Comment on this clone: This specimen includes other DNA sequences encoding the same CDR3. This rearrangement joins TRBV18 to TRBJ2-5; D perhaps matches TRBD1 (6 bases). Germline loops: CDR1 KGHSH, CDR2 LQKENI. The CDR3 is 14 residues long. Deletions cut 2 bases from V and 2 bases from J, with 9 bases between. The CDR3 nucleotides read TGTGCCAGCTCACCAACCACAGGGCAAGAGACCCAGTACTTC. This gives the protein CASSPTTGQETQYF. Supplemented by reference TRBV18 and TRBJ2-5, the full variable domain reads NAGVMQNPRHLVRRRGQEARLRCSPMKGHSHVYWYRQLPEEGLKFMVYLQKENIIDESGMPKERFSAEFPKEGPSILRIQQVVRGDSAAYFCASSPTTGQETQYFGPGTRLLVL.

CDR3 loop: CASSQGGRGPETQYF. CDR3 DNA: TGCGCCAGCAGCCAAGGGGGCAGGGGGCCAGAGACCCAGTACTTC. The chain recombines TRBV4-1 with TRBJ2-5; the match to TRBD1 covers 8 bases. The germline V gene has CDR1 MGHRA and CDR2 YSYEKL. V shed 1 base, J shed 4 bases, and the junction held 5 bases outside the gene matches. The CDR3 totals 15 residues.

The CDR3 coding sequence is TGTGCCAGCAGCTTACAGCCTGAGAGGGCCTCCTACAATGAGCAGTTCTTC. It translates to CASSLQPERASYNEQFF. V gene TRBV7-6 combines with J gene TRBJ2-1, with D perhaps matching TRBD2 (5 bases). This CDR3 has 17 residues. Germline lookup yields CDR1 SGHVS and CDR2 FNYEAQ. V lost 2 bases to trimming and J lost 0 bases, with 14 bases between them.

This chain connects TRBV19 to TRBJ2-1; 14 nucleotides match TRBD2. With V trimmed by 2 bases and J by 6 bases, 6 bases remained unmatched. The CDR3 length is 17 residues. Germline V lookup: CDR1 LNHDA, CDR2 SQIVND (reference sequence). The CDR3 DNA reads TGTGCCAGTAGTATAAGGAGGACTAGCGGGAGGCGCAATGAGCAGTTCTTC. Protein: CASSIRRTSGRRNEQFF. Based on the CDR3 plus reference TRBV19 and TRBJ2-1, the full variable domain is DGGITQSPKYLFRKEGQNVTLSCEQNLNHDAMYWYRQDPGQGLRLIYYSQIVNDFQKGDIAEGYSVSREKKESFPLTVTSAQKNPTAFYLCASSIRRTSGRRNEQFFGPGTRLTVL.

The genes are TRBV28 and TRBJ2-1; TRBD1 matches at 9 bases. V lost 5 bases to trimming and J lost 7 bases; unmatched junction nucleotides: 3. In germline, CDR1 is MDHEN, CDR2 SYDVKM. The CDR3 contains 13 residues. CDR3 sequence reads: CASSRQGGNEQFF. The CDR3 coding sequence is TGTGCCAGCAGTCGACAGGGGGGGAATGAGCAGTTCTTC. Using reference TRBV28 and TRBJ2-1 for the parts outside the CDR3, the full variable domain is DVKVTQSSRYLVKRTGEKVFLECVQDMDHENMFWYRQDPGLGLRLIYFSYDVKMKEKGDIPEGYSVSREKKERFSLILESASTNQTSMYLCASSRQGGNEQFFGPGTRLTVL.

In this sample, this clone turned up once. The gene calls are TRBV28 and TRBJ2-5; D is possibly TRBD1 (6 bases). Germline V lookup: CDR1 MDHEN, CDR2 SYDVKM. CDR3 size: 18 residues. Trimming took 3 bases from V and 2 from J, leaving 22 bases between them. The CDR3, as DNA: TGTGCCAGCAGTTTCGAATACAGGTGGGGGCAGGTACAAGAGACCCAGTACTTC. Translation: CASSFEYRWGQVQETQYF.

V gene TRBV28 combines with J gene TRBJ2-7; D uncertain. The CDR3 spans 13 residues. The germline gives CDR1 MDHEN, CDR2 SYDVKM. V lost 7 bases and J lost 2, with 12 bases in between. CDR3: CASTSPKTYEQYF. DNA of the CDR3: TGTGCCAGCACCTCCCCCAAGACCTACGAGCAGTACTTC.

The gene calls are TRBV28 and TRBJ1-1; 11 nucleotides match TRBD1. The length of the CDR3 is 15 residues. The junction had 7 bases not matched to a gene; V was cut back by 5 bases and J by 5 bases. Germline-derived CDR1 and CDR2 are MDHEN and SYDVKM. The CDR3 here is CASSTGTGGNTEAFF. The CDR3, as DNA: TGTGCCAGCAGTACAGGGACAGGGGGGAATACTGAAGCTTTCTTT. Full variable domain (remainder filled in from reference TRBV28 and TRBJ1-1): DVKVTQSSRYLVKRTGEKVFLECVQDMDHENMFWYRQDPGLGLRLIYFSYDVKMKEKGDIPEGYSVSREKKERFSLILESASTNQTSMYLCASSTGTGGNTEAFFGQGTRLTVV.

V and J are TRBV2 and TRBJ2-5; TRBD1 or TRBD2 may be the D gene (5 bases each). Between the trimmed V and J ends, which lost 3 bases and 7 bases, there was a span of 6 bases. The CDR3 runs 11 residues. Germline V lookup: CDR1 SNHLY, CDR2 FYNNEI. CDR3 sequence reads: CASSEGVTQYF. The CDR3 coding sequence is TGTGCCAGCAGTGAGGGGGTGACCCAGTACTTC. Full variable domain (remainder filled in from reference TRBV2 and TRBJ2-5): EPEVTQTPSHQVTQMGQEVILRCVPISNHLYFYWYRQILGQKVEFLVSFYNNEISEKSEIFDDQFSVERPDGSNFTLKIRSTKLEDSAMYFCASSEGVTQYFGPGTRLLVL.

The chain links TRBV4-2 to TRBJ2-2; tentatively, D is TRBD1 or TRBD2 (5 bases each). Germline CDR1 reads LGHNA; CDR2 reads YNFKEQ. The CDR3 extends over 17 amino acids. The V end was cut by 1 base, the J end by 0 bases, with 12 bases between. The CDR3 loop reads CASSQVVTGPNTGELFF. The CDR3 nucleotides are TGTGCCAGCAGCCAAGTTGTTACGGGGCCGAACACCGGGGAGCTGTTTTTT.

This chain joins TRBV19 and TRBJ2-1; TRBD1 aligns across 10 bases. Germline assignment: CDR1 LNHDA and CDR2 SQIVND (reference sequence). V was clipped by 0 bases and J by 4 bases; unmatched bases: 6. CDR3 size: 17 residues. The chain's CDR3 is CASSIEETGGAYNEQFF. CDR3 in DNA: TGTGCCAGTAGTATAGAGGAGACAGGGGGCGCTTACAATGAGCAGTTCTTC.

The sample holds one count of this clone. The chain uses TRBV27 and TRBJ1-1; 8 bases fit TRBD1. V trimming: 7 bases; J trimming: 7 bases; junction bases outside the gene matches: 8. The CDR3 has 13 amino acids. CDR1 is MNHEY and CDR2 is SMNVEV in the germline V gene (reference sequence). CDR3 sequence reads: CASNGQGASEAFF. For the CDR3, the DNA is TGTGCCAGCAATGGCCAGGGGGCAAGTGAAGCTTTCTTT.

The chain employs TRBV5-1 and TRBJ2-5, with 14 bases that match TRBD2. The V gene's germline CDR1 is SGHRS and CDR2 YFSETQ. This CDR3 comprises 17 residues. The V gene end was trimmed by 4 bases and the J gene end by 7 bases; junction bases not matched to a gene: 12. The DNA for the CDR3 is TGCGCCAGCAGCCCTGGACTAGCGGGAGGAAGATCGGGGACCCAGTACTTC. Amino acids: CASSPGLAGGRSGTQYF.

The rearrangement links TRBV7-2 to TRBJ2-1; D might be TRBD1 or TRBD2, each matching 6 bases. There are 15 residues in the CDR3. Per germline, CDR1 SGHTA and CDR2 FQGNSA. V was cut by 5 bases and J by 2 bases, with 13 bases left in between. CDR3 loop: CASSRVGGAYNEQFF. Here the CDR3 DNA reads TGTGCCAGCAGCCGCGTCGGGGGCGCCTACAATGAGCAGTTCTTC.

The chain employs TRBV15 and TRBJ2-5; a possible D gene is TRBD2 (6 bases). Germline loops: CDR1 LNHNV, CDR2 YYDKDF (reference sequence). Between the trimmed V and J ends, which lost 0 bases and 5 bases, there was a span of 13 bases. CDR3 length: 15 residues. CDR3 residues: CATSRESLREETQYF. The CDR3 coding sequence is TGTGCCACCAGCAGAGAGTCCCTTCGGGAGGAGACCCAGTACTTC.

The count of this clone is one. Distinct nucleotide sequences in the sample also encode this CDR3. The chain links TRBV6-5 to TRBJ2-7, with D unresolved. The germline V and J ends were trimmed by 0 bases and 4 bases, with 7 bases remaining between them. The germline V gene has CDR1 MNHEY and CDR2 SVGAGI. CDR3 size: 13 residues. The CDR3: CASSYSGQYEQYF. The CDR3 nucleotides are TGTGCCAGCAGTTACTCGGGCCAATACGAGCAGTACTTC.

This rearrangement joins TRBV29-1 to TRBJ2-2, with D perhaps matching TRBD1 (6 bases). CDR3 size: 15 residues. V was shortened by 4 bases and J by 4 bases, with 16 bases between the two germline ends. Germline CDR1 reads SQVTM; CDR2 reads ANQGSEA. As DNA, the CDR3 is TGCAGCGTTGTTGGCAGGGGTTATGGCACCGGGGAGCTGTTTTTT. It translates to CSVVGRGYGTGELFF.

The DNA for the CDR3 is TGTGCCAGTAGTACCCTGAGGGATACGCAGTATTTT. Translated, it gives CASSTLRDTQYF. This chain links TRBV19 with TRBJ2-3, with D unclear. The CDR3 runs to 12 residues. The germline V and J ends were trimmed by 4 bases and 6 bases, with 8 bases remaining between them. The germline V gene encodes CDR1 LNHDA and CDR2 SQIVND (reference sequence).

The J gene is TRBJ2-7, the V gene TRBV19, with 12 bases fitting TRBD2. V lost 6 bases to trimming and J lost 0 bases; unmatched junction nucleotides: 6. This CDR3 comprises 16 residues. Germline V gene data show CDR1 as LNHDA and CDR2 as SQIVND (reference sequence). CDR3 bases: TGTGCCAGTAGCCCCCAGGGACTAGCGGGCTCCTACGAGCAGTACTTC. The encoded protein is CASSPQGLAGSYEQYF.

V gene TRBV7-9 combines with J gene TRBJ2-1; 7 bases fit TRBD2. This CDR3 is 17 amino acids long. Germline CDR1 SEHNR, CDR2 FQNEAQ (reference sequence). J was trimmed by 6 bases and V by 2 bases; bases with no gene match: 13. In DNA form, the CDR3 reads TGTGCCAGCAGCTTACCCACTCGACTAGCTACACGCAATGAGCAGTTCTTC. Translation gives CASSLPTRLATRNEQFF.

This clone appeared a single time. CDR3 DNA sequence: TGTGCCAGCACCGTCCAGGGGGTTTCACTCTACGAGCAGTACTTC. As protein: CASTVQGVSLYEQYF. The rearrangement links TRBV5-6 to TRBJ2-7; 7 bases agree with TRBD1. This CDR3 comprises 15 residues. Germline loops: CDR1 SGHDT, CDR2 YYEEEE. Trimming took 6 bases from V and 3 from J; bases not matched to a gene: 12.

This clone was observed a handful of times. The chain is built from TRBV11-2 and TRBJ2-3; D remains unclear. The CDR3 has 14 residues. From germline, CDR1 is SGHAT and CDR2 FQNNGV. V lost 8 bases and J 2 bases, leaving 14 bases between the germline ends. The CDR3 spells CASGPRRLTDTQYF. As DNA, the CDR3 is TGTGCCAGCGGCCCACGGCGGCTCACAGATACGCAGTATTTT.

The chain has TRBV27 and TRBJ1-6, with a tentative D call TRBD1 (6 bases). Trimming left V 6 bases short and J 4 bases short, with 13 bases between. Germline values: CDR1 MNHEY, CDR2 SMNVEV (reference sequence). The CDR3 runs to 15 residues. The CDR3 coding sequence is TGTGCCAGCAGCCTGGGGGGGGCGTATAATTCACCCCTCCACTTT. Translation: CASSLGGAYNSPLHF.

CDR3 loop: CASSFWGGTEAFF. CDR3 nucleotides: TGTGCCAGCAGTTTTTGGGGAGGCACTGAAGCTTTCTTT. This sequence joins TRBV27 and TRBJ1-1; D remains ambiguous. Germline V lookup: CDR1 MNHEY, CDR2 SMNVEV (reference sequence). The CDR3 extends over 13 amino acids. V was cut by 3 bases and J by 4 bases, with 9 bases left in between.

V usage is TRBV29-1 and J usage is TRBJ2-3; unclear D gene. This CDR3 is 11 amino acids long. With 7 bases removed from V and 6 bases from J, the gap between germline ends came to 11 bases. CDR1 is SQVTM and CDR2 is ANQGSEA in the germline V gene. CDR3 DNA: TGCAGCGCTGAGGTGGGTGATACGCAGTATTTT. It is translated as CSAEVGDTQYF.

J is TRBJ2-2 and V is TRBV25-1; D gene uncertain. Germline lookup yields CDR1 MGHDK and CDR2 SYGVNS. The CDR3 consists of 14 residues. V was clipped by 3 bases and J by 3 bases, with 8 bases between them. CDR3 sequence (DNA): TGTGCCAGCAGTGACAACATATACACCGGGGAGCTGTTTTTT. Amino acid sequence: CASSDNIYTGELFF. The complete variable domain, with remaining parts taken from reference TRBV25-1 and TRBJ2-2, reads EADIYQTPRYLVIGTGKKITLECSQTMGHDKMYWYQQDPGMELHLIHYSYGVNSTEKGDLSSESTVSRIRTEHFPLTLESARPSHTSQYLCASSDNIYTGELFFGEGSRLTVL.

CDR3 residues: CASSLRGTEAFF. CDR3 DNA: TGCGCCAGCAGCTTGAGAGGTACTGAAGCTTTCTTT. The gene calls are TRBV5-1 and TRBJ1-1, with no clear D. The CDR3 is 12 amino acids. The germline V gene has CDR1 SGHRS and CDR2 YFSETQ. Deletions cut 1 base from V and 5 bases from J, with 6 bases between.

The CDR3 here is CASSSSTGERANVLTF. The CDR3 bases are TGTGCCAGCAGTTCCTCCACAGGGGAGAGGGCCAACGTCCTGACTTTC. The chain links TRBV28 to TRBJ2-6; 7 bases are a match to TRBD1. CDR1 is MDHEN and CDR2 is SYDVKM in the germline V gene. V trimming: 4 bases; J trimming: 5 bases; junction bases outside the gene matches: 8. This CDR3 is built from 16 residues.

The chain joins TRBV19 to TRBJ1-5, with unresolved D. Germline V gene lookup returns CDR1 LNHDA and CDR2 SQIVND (reference sequence). The CDR3 is made up of 15 amino acids. Trimming took 5 bases from V and 0 from J, leaving 11 bases between them. The CDR3 nucleotides are TGTGCCAGTAGTGTACTAGGAAATAGCAATCAGCCCCAGCATTTT. Translating it yields CASSVLGNSNQPQHF.